This T cell receptor beta chain originates from a study of spatial heterogeneity in lung cancer. Study-wide context: Each unique TCR and UMI combination was seen more than ten times on average in raw reads. Study-wide results and limits: Blood carried ubiquitous expanded tumor TCRs more at resection than follow-up.

TCRdb used MiXCR to reprocess the 5' RACE reads, holding one entry per CDR3 protein. The sample consists of approximately 40,000 distinct CDR3 sequences, roughly 5% of them appearing once. Germline V lookup: CDR1 SGHTA, CDR2 FQGNSA. With 3 bases removed from V and 3 bases from J, the gap between germline ends came to 11 bases. CDR3 size: 14 residues. Time point meaning: sample taken at primary tumor resection. Sequencing of whole RNA from tumor, nontumor lung or frozen PBMC involved no sorting. Samples were obtained from 70 or so donors, all untreated early-stage non-small cell lung cancer patients. This clonotype was seen ten or more times. Its antigen is not identified.

The sequence was collected from a female donor with early-stage non-small cell lung cancer. This specimen was PBMCs, taken at surgery. This chain links TRBV7-2 with TRBJ2-5, with D possibly TRBD2 on 6 matching bases. CDR3 nucleotide sequence: TGTGCCAGCAGCTTTAATCGGGGGAAAGAGACCCAGTACTTC. Protein sequence: CASSFNRGKETQYF.